This T cell receptor beta chain was captured by sequencing in a study of CD8+ T cells in alopecia areata. In the study overall: For the treated group, dosing was oral tofacitinib at 5 to 10 mg twice daily. Among treated patients, severity was scored by affected scalp area percentage. Points from the study as a whole: When scalp samples are sequenced, resident alphabeta T cells of normal skin are also captured.

Turning to this clone: What it binds is not known.

This sample's treatment: oral pan-JAK inhibitor, 5-10 mg twice daily. cDNA serving as the sequencing template came from extracted, reverse transcribed RNA. TCRdb's table, derived via immunoSEQ multiplex PCR, lists solely in-frame clones and lacks some. Here the sample spans over 150,000 clones, around three fifths being singletons. Between the trimmed V and J ends, which lost 8 bases and 7 bases, there was a span of 12 bases. CDR1 is MNHEY and CDR2 is SVGAGI in the germline V gene. The CDR3 is 11 residues long. This clonotype was obtained from a human donor with alopecia areata. The rearrangement joins TRBV6-5 to TRBJ2-7; D is unclear. The specimen comprised CD4+ T cells sorted from blood, sampled at week 24, from a patient treated with tofacitinib. CDR3 residues: CASRAVGEQYF. Written as DNA, the CDR3 is TGTGCCAGCCGAGCCGTGGGGGAGCAGTACTTC.